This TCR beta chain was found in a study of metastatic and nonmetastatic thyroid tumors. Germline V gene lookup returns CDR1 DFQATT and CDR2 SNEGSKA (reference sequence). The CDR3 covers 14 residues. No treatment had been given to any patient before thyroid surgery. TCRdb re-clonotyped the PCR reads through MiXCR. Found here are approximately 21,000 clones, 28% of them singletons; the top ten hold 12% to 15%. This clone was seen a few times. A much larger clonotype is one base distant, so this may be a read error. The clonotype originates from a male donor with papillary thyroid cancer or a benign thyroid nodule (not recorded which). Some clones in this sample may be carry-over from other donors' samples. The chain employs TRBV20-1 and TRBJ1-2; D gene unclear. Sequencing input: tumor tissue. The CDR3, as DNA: TGCAGTGCTAGTTACCTCCATGAGGGCTATGGCTACGCCTTC. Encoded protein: CSASYLHEGYGYAF.